The sequence of this T cell receptor beta chain was determined in a study of T cell repertoires in cytomegalovirus infection. The wider study: Public signatures in TCR beta pointed to CMV infection and matching HLA type.

This clonotype was observed a handful of times. The target antigen is unknown. TCRdb reprocessed the reads via MiXCR and lists one record per CDR3 protein. The sample includes some 300,000 distinct CDR3 sequences, under 20% of them seen just once. Overall study results and limits: It was HLA-C-restricted CMV-specific TCR beta clonotypes that dominated the response ex vivo. The cumulative frequency of public TCR beta families identified carriers of CMV plus the relevant HLA.

This CDR3 is built from 14 residues. CDR1 DFQATT and CDR2 SNEGSKA come from the germline V gene (reference sequence). V trimming: 1 base; J trimming: 3 bases; junction bases outside the gene matches: 2. The origin of this receptor is a human donor in good health (CMV status not recorded). Some clones in this sample may be carry-over from other donors' samples. Sequencing was carried out using PBMCs. The chain employs TRBV20-1 and TRBJ2-1; 8 bases map to TRBD2. CDR3 sequence: CSARAGGRYNEQFF. Here the CDR3 DNA reads TGCAGTGCTAGAGCGGGGGGGCGCTACAATGAGCAGTTCTTC.